This T cell receptor (beta chain) was captured in a study of human versus mouse CDR3 diversity and MHC coevolution. Sorting isolated naive CD4 T cells lacking CD45RO and expressing CD62L. TCRdb's copy holds only in-frame clones and misses some; the assay was immunoSEQ multiplex PCR. Of roughly 80,000 clones listed, about 94% are singletons. J was trimmed by 3 bases and V by 7 bases; bases with no gene match: 12. Per the germline V gene, CDR1 is SGHNT and CDR2 is YENEEA. CDR3 length: 17 residues. General study findings and limits: Clonal inequality was lowest in most of the three human donors.

As to this clone: The antigen remains undetermined.

The chain employs TRBV11-3 and TRBJ2-2, with 9 bases lining up with TRBD1. Sequencing input: naive CD4+ T cells from blood. Noted subset: CD45RO-negative CD62L-positive naive CD4 T cells. This sequence was found in a person aged 30 to 69 in good health. The CDR3 protein is CASTIKDRGGDTGELFF. CDR3 in DNA: TGTGCCAGCACCATCAAGGACAGGGGAGGTGACACCGGGGAGCTGTTTTTT.